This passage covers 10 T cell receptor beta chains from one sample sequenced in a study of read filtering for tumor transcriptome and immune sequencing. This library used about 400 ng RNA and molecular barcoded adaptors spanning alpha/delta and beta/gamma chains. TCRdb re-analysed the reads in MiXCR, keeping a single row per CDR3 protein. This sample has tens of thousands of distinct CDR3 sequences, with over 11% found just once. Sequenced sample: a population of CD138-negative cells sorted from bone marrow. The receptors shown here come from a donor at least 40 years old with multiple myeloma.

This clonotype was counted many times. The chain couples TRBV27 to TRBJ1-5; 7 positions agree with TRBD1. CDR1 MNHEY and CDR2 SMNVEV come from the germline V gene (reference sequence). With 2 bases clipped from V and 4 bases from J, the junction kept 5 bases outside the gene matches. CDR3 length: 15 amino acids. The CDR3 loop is CASSLKGGWNQPQHF. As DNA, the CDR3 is TGTGCCAGCAGTTTAAAAGGGGGCTGGAATCAGCCCCAGCATTTT.

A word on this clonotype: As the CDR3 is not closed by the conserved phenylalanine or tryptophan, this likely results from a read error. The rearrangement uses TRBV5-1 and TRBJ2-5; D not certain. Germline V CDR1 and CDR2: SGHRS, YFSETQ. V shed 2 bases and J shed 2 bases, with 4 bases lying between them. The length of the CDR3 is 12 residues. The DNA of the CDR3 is TGCGCCAGCAGCTTACCTCAAGAGACCCAGTACCTC. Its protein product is CASSLPQETQYL.

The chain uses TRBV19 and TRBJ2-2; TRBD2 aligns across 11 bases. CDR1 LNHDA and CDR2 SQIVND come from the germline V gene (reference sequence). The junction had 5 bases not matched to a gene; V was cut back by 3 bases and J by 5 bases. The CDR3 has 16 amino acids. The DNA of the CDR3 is TGTGCCAGTAGTATTACTAGCGGGAGTCTAACCGGGGAGCTGTTTTTT. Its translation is CASSITSGSLTGELFF. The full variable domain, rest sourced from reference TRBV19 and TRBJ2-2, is DGGITQSPKYLFRKEGQNVTLSCEQNLNHDAMYWYRQDPGQGLRLIYYSQIVNDFQKGDIAEGYSVSREKKESFPLTVTSAQKNPTAFYLCASSITSGSLTGELFFGEGSRLTVL.

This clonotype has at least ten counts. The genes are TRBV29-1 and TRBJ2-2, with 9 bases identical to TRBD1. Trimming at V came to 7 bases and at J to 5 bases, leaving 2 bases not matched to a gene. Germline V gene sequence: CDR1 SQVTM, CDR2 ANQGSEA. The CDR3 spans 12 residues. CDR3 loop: CSAGTGTGELFF. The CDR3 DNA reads TGCAGCGCTGGGACAGGGACCGGGGAGCTGTTTTTT.

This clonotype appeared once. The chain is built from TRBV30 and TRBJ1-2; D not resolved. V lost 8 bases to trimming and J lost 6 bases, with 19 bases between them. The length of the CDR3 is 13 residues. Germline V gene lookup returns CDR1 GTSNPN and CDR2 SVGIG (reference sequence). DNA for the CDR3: TGTGCCCGATCATTCCAGAGGGCCCATGGCTACACCTTC. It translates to CARSFQRAHGYTF.

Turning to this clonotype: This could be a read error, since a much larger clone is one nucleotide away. The CDR3 region is CASLPPSGDTQYF. In DNA form, the CDR3 reads TGTGCCAGCTTACCACCGAGTGGGGATACGCAGTATTTT. The chain carries TRBV18 and TRBJ2-3; D remains ambiguous. Per germline, CDR1 KGHSH and CDR2 LQKENI. The CDR3 sequence is 13 residues long.

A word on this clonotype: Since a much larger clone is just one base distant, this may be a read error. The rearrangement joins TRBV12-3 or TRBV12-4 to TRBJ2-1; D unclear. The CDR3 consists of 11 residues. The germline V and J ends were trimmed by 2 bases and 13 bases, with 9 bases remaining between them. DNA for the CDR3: TGTGCCAGCAGTTTAACTGGTGACCAGTTCTTC. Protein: CASSLTGDQFF.

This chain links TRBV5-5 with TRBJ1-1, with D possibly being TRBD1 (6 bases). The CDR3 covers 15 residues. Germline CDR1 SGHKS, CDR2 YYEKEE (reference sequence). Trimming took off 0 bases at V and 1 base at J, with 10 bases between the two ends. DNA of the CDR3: TGTGCCAGCAGCTTGGTAACAGGGACGAACACTGAAGCTTTCTTT. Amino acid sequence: CASSLVTGTNTEAFF.

This chain's CDR3 is CASSPRGAGETQYF. DNA of the CDR3: TGTGCCAGCAGCCCAAGGGGGGCGGGAGAGACCCAGTACTTC. The rearrangement links TRBV11-2 to TRBJ2-5; D may correspond to TRBD1 or TRBD2 (6 bases each). Germline V lookup: CDR1 SGHAT, CDR2 FQNNGV. The CDR3 loop spans 14 amino acids. The V and J ends lost 5 bases and 4 bases respectively, with 14 bases between them.

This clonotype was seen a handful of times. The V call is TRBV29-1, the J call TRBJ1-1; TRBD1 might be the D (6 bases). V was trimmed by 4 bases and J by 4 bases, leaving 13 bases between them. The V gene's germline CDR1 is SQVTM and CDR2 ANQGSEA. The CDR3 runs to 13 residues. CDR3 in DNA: TGCAGCGTTGGGGCAGGGGTAGCCACTGAAGCTTTCTTT. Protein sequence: CSVGAGVATEAFF.